The entry below describes one TCR beta chain. Its cognate antigen is unknown. Using genomic DNA as the template, TCR beta VDJ and CDR3 profiling was carried out. TCRdb re-called the reads with MiXCR, one entry per CDR3 protein. The profile shows more than 250,000 distinct CDR3 sequences, roughly 82% of them singletons. Trimming pared 1 base from V and 5 bases from J, leaving 14 bases between. From germline, CDR1 is SGHTA and CDR2 FQGNSA. CDR3 length: 15 amino acids. The sample belongs to a study of CD8+CD57+ T cells in acquired aplastic anemia. Turning to the study itself: Yields of DNA that came from sorted CD4+ and CD8+ cells averaged roughly 3.2 ug. Points from the study as a whole: Common to patients and controls were approximately 30 CD8+ CDR3 sequences.

Selection for sequencing was limited to patients who had shown CD8+CD57+ cell expansion by flow cytometry. Severe acquired aplastic anemia was present in every patient. This receptor was identified in a human donor with aplastic anemia. This chain connects TRBV7-2 to TRBJ1-1; D is unclear. The material sequenced was sorted CD4+, CD8+, or CD8+CD57+ T cells (not recorded which) from PBMCs. CDR3 in amino acids: CASSLDVGPDTEAFF. DNA of the CDR3: TGTGCCAGCAGCTTAGATGTAGGACCGGATACTGAAGCTTTCTTT.